This passage covers 20 T cell receptor beta chains from one sample sequenced in a study of T cell responses to AZD1222 COVID-19 vaccine. Clones were sequenced by immunoSEQ multiplex PCR, and TCRdb holds only the in-frame ones, with some missing. The table includes some 180,000 clones, roughly 92% detected once. Sequencing was performed on peripheral blood, taken on day 0 of AZD1222 vaccination. These receptors all come from an adult in good health.

The chain combines TRBV6-5 with TRBJ1-2; 7 bases line up with TRBD1. V lost 6 bases and J lost 8; bases outside the gene matches: 6. This CDR3 is 12 amino acids long. CDR1 and CDR2 (germline): MNHEY, SVGAGI. As DNA, the CDR3 is TGTGCCAGCAGCCTGACAGGGAACGGCTACACCTTC. It specifies CASSLTGNGYTF.

V is TRBV19 and J is TRBJ1-5; TRBD1 might be the D (5 bases). Germline loops: CDR1 LNHDA, CDR2 SQIVND (reference sequence). V dropped 6 bases and J dropped 6 bases, with 15 bases sitting between them. The length of the CDR3 is 14 residues. The CDR3 sequence: CASRTGTVGQPQHF. DNA for the CDR3: TGTGCCAGTAGGACGGGGACTGTCGGTCAGCCCCAGCATTTT.

This CDR3 reads CASSFRAGVVGETQYF. As DNA, the CDR3 is TGTGCCAGCAGCTTTAGGGCAGGGGTTGTCGGGGAGACCCAGTACTTC. The rearrangement uses TRBV5-6 and TRBJ2-5, with D possibly being TRBD1 (6 bases). Germline loops: CDR1 SGHDT, CDR2 YYEEEE. V lost 2 bases and J 5 bases, leaving 19 bases between the germline ends. The CDR3 runs to 16 residues.

The chain is built from TRBV12-3 or TRBV12-4 and TRBJ1-2; D possibly corresponds to TRBD1 (6 bases). Trimming removed 5 bases from V and 2 bases from J, with 9 bases in between. CDR3 size: 13 residues. The CDR3 reads CASSLTGNYGYTF. CDR3 bases: TGTGCCAGCAGTCTCACAGGGAACTATGGCTACACCTTC.

The rearrangement joins TRBV9 to TRBJ2-3; 8 nucleotides line up with TRBD2. The CDR3 spans 14 residues. J lost 2 bases, V lost 7 bases, and 6 bases had no gene match. Looked up from germline, CDR1 is SGDLS and CDR2 is YYNGEE. The DNA for the CDR3 is TGTGCCAGCGGGCGGGGGGCCGACACAGATACGCAGTATTTT. Encoded protein: CASGRGADTDTQYF.

The rearrangement links TRBV6-5 to TRBJ1-1, with unresolved D. Per the germline V gene, CDR1 is MNHEY and CDR2 is SVGAGI. V was cut by 8 bases and J by 0 bases, with 4 bases left in between. The CDR3 contains 11 residues. The CDR3 loop reads CASFLNTEAFF. CDR3 sequence (DNA): TGTGCCAGCTTCCTGAACACTGAAGCTTTCTTT.

This clone was seen a few times. The chain is built from TRBV2 and TRBJ2-7, with 9 bases that match TRBD1. This CDR3 contains 13 residues. Germline values: CDR1 SNHLY, CDR2 FYNNEI. The ends lost 11 bases at V and 2 bases at J; junction bases unmatched: 7. The CDR3 bases are TGTGCCGGAGACAGGGGGAAGGCCTACGAGCAGTACTTC. Its translation: CAGDRGKAYEQYF. The whole variable domain, remainder taken from reference TRBV2 and TRBJ2-7, is EPEVTQTPSHQVTQMGQEVILRCVPISNHLYFYWYRQILGQKVEFLVSFYNNEISEKSEIFDDQFSVERPDGSNFTLKIRSTKLEDSAMYFCAGDRGKAYEQYFGPGTRLTVT.

The chain carries TRBV11-1 and TRBJ2-7; tentative D call: TRBD1 (5 bases). This CDR3 is 15 amino acids long. Germline V gene sequence: CDR1 SGHAT, CDR2 FQDESV (reference sequence). V gave up 5 bases and J gave up 3 bases, with 17 bases separating them. CDR3 region: CASSPSGAGGYEQYF. The CDR3 nucleotides are TGTGCCAGCAGCCCATCTGGGGCAGGTGGCTACGAGCAGTACTTC.

The chain combines TRBV5-6 with TRBJ2-7; no clear D gene. Trimming pared 0 bases from V and 2 bases from J, leaving 9 bases between. CDR1 SGHDT and CDR2 YYEEEE come from the germline V gene. The CDR3 runs to 14 residues. CDR3 coding DNA: TGTGCCAGCAGCTTGGGAAACAGCCCCTACGAGCAGTACTTC. Amino acids: CASSLGNSPYEQYF.

The CDR3 spells CASSMGAQGTLYGYTF. Written as DNA, the CDR3 is TGTGCCAGTAGTATGGGCGCACAGGGGACCCTCTATGGCTACACCTTC. The rearrangement links TRBV19 to TRBJ1-2; TRBD1 aligns across 7 bases. CDR3 length equals 16 residues. With 3 bases clipped from V and 4 bases from J, the junction kept 11 bases outside the gene matches. The germline gives CDR1 LNHDA, CDR2 SQIVND (reference sequence).

This chain connects TRBV7-8 to TRBJ1-2, with D unresolved. Germline V gene sequence: CDR1 SGHVS, CDR2 FQNEAQ. Trimming removed 4 bases from V and 4 bases from J, with 13 bases in between. This CDR3 region has 14 residues. CDR3 DNA: TGTGCCAGCAGCTGGAGGGAGATTCCCTATGGCTACACCTTC. Translation gives CASSWREIPYGYTF.

The rearrangement joins TRBV5-4 to TRBJ2-3, with 8 bases lining up with TRBD2. The CDR3 runs 14 residues. Germline CDR1 is SGHNT and CDR2 is YYREEE (reference sequence). Trimming removed 4 bases from V and 5 bases from J; junction bases left unmatched: 6. The CDR3 is CASSPGLARDTQYF. The DNA for the CDR3 is TGTGCCAGCAGCCCCGGACTAGCCCGAGATACGCAGTATTTT.

V is TRBV6-6 and J is TRBJ1-4; D uncertain. The CDR3 sequence is 13 residues long. Germline values: CDR1 MNHNY, CDR2 SVGAGI (reference sequence). V gave up 6 bases and J gave up 8 bases, with 13 bases separating them. The CDR3 DNA follows: TGTGCCAGCAGAAATACTCCTGGGGAAAAACTGTTTTTT. Residues: CASRNTPGEKLFF.

This clone has a single count. The chain is built from TRBV18 and TRBJ2-1; 8 bases line up with TRBD2. CDR1 KGHSH and CDR2 LQKENI come from the germline V gene. CDR3 size: 14 residues. J lost 5 bases, V lost 4 bases, and 4 bases had no gene match. For the CDR3, the DNA is TGTGCCAGCTCACTAGCGGGGACAAACAATGAGCAGTTCTTC. Translating it yields CASSLAGTNNEQFF.

The gene calls are TRBV7-2 and TRBJ1-5; TRBD1 matches 10 bases. The germline gives CDR1 SGHTA, CDR2 FQGNSA. The CDR3 is made up of 15 amino acids. With V trimmed by 5 bases and J by 6 bases, 7 bases remained unmatched. Here the CDR3 reads CASSTQGQGRQPQHF. CDR3 DNA: TGTGCCAGCAGCACGCAGGGACAGGGGCGTCAGCCCCAGCATTTT.

This chain uses TRBV7-9 with TRBJ1-1; D call uncertain. Per germline, CDR1 SEHNR and CDR2 FQNEAQ (reference sequence). V dropped 1 base and J dropped 8 bases, with 8 bases sitting between them. CDR3 length: 12 amino acids. The CDR3 here is CASSLDGFEAFF. CDR3 sequence (DNA): TGTGCCAGCAGCTTAGATGGATTCGAAGCTTTCTTT.

Notes on this clone: The same CDR3 can be traced to other DNA sequences in this sample. The V gene is TRBV5-1, the J gene TRBJ2-5; D may be TRBD1 (6 bases). Per the germline V gene, CDR1 is SGHRS and CDR2 is YFSETQ. The V and J ends lost 1 base and 1 base respectively, with 8 bases between them. The CDR3 runs 14 residues. The chain's CDR3 is CASSLSDSQETQYF. DNA of the CDR3: TGCGCCAGCAGCTTGTCGGACAGCCAAGAGACCCAGTACTTC.

CDR3: CASTDSGNTIYF. The CDR3, as DNA: TGTGCCAGCACCGACTCTGGAAACACCATATATTTT. V is TRBV6-5 and J is TRBJ1-3; D is unresolved. The V and J ends lost 7 bases and 0 bases respectively, with 4 bases between them. This CDR3 is 12 amino acids long. Germline values: CDR1 MNHEY, CDR2 SVGAGI.

The V call is TRBV3-1 (or the pseudogene TRBV3-2), the J call TRBJ2-5; possibly TRBD1 or TRBD2 for D (6 bases each). CDR1 is LGHDT and CDR2 is YNNKEL in the germline V gene (reference sequence). Trimming took 0 bases from V and 5 from J, leaving 16 bases between them. The CDR3 loop spans 16 amino acids. Here the CDR3 DNA reads TGTGCCAGCAGCCAAGATCTAAGCCAGGGGAGGGAGACCCAGTACTTC. Encoded protein: CASSQDLSQGRETQYF.

The chain has TRBV4-2 and TRBJ1-3; a possible D gene is TRBD1 (5 bases). Germline V gives CDR1 LGHNA, CDR2 YNFKEQ. The CDR3 sequence is 14 residues long. V gave up 4 bases and J gave up 8 bases, with 15 bases separating them. CDR3 nucleotide sequence: TGTGCCAGCAGCCGGGACCCCCGGAGGGACACCATATATTTT. It specifies CASSRDPRRDTIYF.